The source of this T cell receptor beta chain is a study of blood T cell repertoires in COVID-19. Study-wide background: Samples came from the United States, Italy and Spain, spanning acute and convalescent COVID-19. The cDNA or gDNA used as material had been derived from T cells, B-cell-depleted T cells, or PBMCs.

Trimming shortened V by 0 bases and J by 4 bases, and 12 bases separated the two germline ends. In germline, CDR1 is LGHDT, CDR2 YNNKEL (reference sequence). This CDR3 contains 15 residues. In the authors' workflow: Estimation of nucleated cell counts relied on the amplification of reference gene primers. Assay: immunoSEQ multiplex PCR; the TCRdb copy retains only in-frame clones and omits some. V and J calls and clone size follow that table, whereas D and trimming were derived from the DNA. The sample records roughly 110,000 clones, under 90% being singletons. V usage is TRBV3-1 (or the pseudogene TRBV3-2) and J usage is TRBJ1-2; weak D call: TRBD1 (5 bases). Sequences were obtained from peripheral blood. This receptor was identified in a woman aged 60-75 years with acute or convalescent COVID-19. The CDR3 nucleotides are TGTGCCAGCAGCCAAGACGCGACAGAGAGCTATGGCTACACCTTC. Protein: CASSQDATESYGYTF.